A single sample gave rise to the 10 T cell receptor beta chains below, sequenced in a study of identical twins. TCRdb re-analysed the 5' RACE reads in MiXCR, keeping a single row per CDR3 protein. The table has fewer than 550,000 distinct CDR3 sequences, roughly 15% seen once. The sample was also reused in another study, on yellow fever vaccine responses in identical twins.

Sequences were obtained from CD4+ T cells sorted from blood. These receptors came from a woman aged 18-29 years in good health.

V usage is TRBV5-1 and J usage is TRBJ2-2; D is unclear. The CDR3 has 15 residues. Trimming took 0 bases from V and 0 from J, leaving 6 bases between them. In germline, CDR1 is SGHRS, CDR2 YFSETQ. For the CDR3, the DNA is TGCGCCAGCAGCTTGGGACGTTCGAACACCGGGGAGCTGTTTTTT. This encodes CASSLGRSNTGELFF.

The chain is built from TRBV19 and TRBJ2-5; D gene ambiguous. This CDR3 is built from 13 residues. The V gene lost 3 bases and the J gene lost 1 base, with 6 bases spanning the gap. CDR1 is LNHDA, CDR2 SQIVND, per germline (reference sequence). The CDR3: CASSMVPQETQYF. As DNA, the CDR3 is TGTGCCAGTAGTATGGTCCCCCAAGAGACCCAGTACTTC.

The sample holds a few counts of this clonotype. The CDR3 region has the DNA TGTGCCAGCAGCTGTGAGGGACTAGCTTGTTTTGATGAGCAGTTCTTC. It encodes CASSCEGLACFDEQFF. This sequence joins TRBV7-9 and TRBJ2-1, with 9 bases that match TRBD2. V was pared by 4 bases and J by 8 bases, with 12 bases of the junction left unmatched. Germline V gene data show CDR1 as SEHNR and CDR2 as FQNEAQ (reference sequence). The CDR3 is made up of 16 amino acids.

This clonotype was detected a few times. J is TRBJ2-1 and V is TRBV12-3 or TRBV12-4; TRBD2 matches 13 bases. This CDR3 has 17 amino acids. With V trimmed by 5 bases and J by 8 bases, 12 bases remained unmatched. The CDR3 region has the DNA TGTGCCAGCAGTCTACCCTGGACTAGCGGGAGTGGGTATGAGCAGTTCTTC. Amino acids: CASSLPWTSGSGYEQFF.

This chain uses TRBV12-3 or TRBV12-4 with TRBJ1-2; D gene uncertain. This CDR3 has 14 amino acids. V was trimmed by 4 bases and J by 4 bases, leaving 13 bases between them. CDR3 sequence reads: CASSSSGVSYGYTF. The CDR3, as DNA: TGTGCCAGCAGTTCCAGTGGAGTTAGCTATGGCTACACCTTC.

This clonotype was counted only a few times. J is TRBJ2-3 and V is TRBV7-2; D ambiguous. V was trimmed by 3 bases and J by 1 base, leaving 11 bases between them. The CDR3 has 15 residues. Germline V gene sequence: CDR1 SGHTA, CDR2 FQGNSA. The CDR3 region has the DNA TGTGCCAGCAGCTTGCGTAGGCCCGGCACAGATACGCAGTATTTT. This sequence encodes CASSLRRPGTDTQYF.

The genes are TRBV11-2 and TRBJ2-7; TRBD1 agrees at 11 bases. The V segment lost 5 bases and the J segment 10 bases; nucleotides outside the gene matches: 13. This CDR3 region has 15 residues. Germline V lookup: CDR1 SGHAT, CDR2 FQNNGV. The CDR3 loop reads CASSTWTGGGIFQYF. CDR3 in DNA: TGTGCCAGCAGCACTTGGACAGGGGGCGGCATCTTTCAGTACTTC.

This clonotype was picked up many times. The chain has TRBV7-2 and TRBJ2-7; 10 bases are a match to TRBD2. The CDR3 has 15 amino acids. Germline CDR1 is SGHTA and CDR2 is FQGNSA. The V segment lost 2 bases and the J segment 1 base; nucleotides outside the gene matches: 2. The CDR3 coding sequence is TGTGCCAGCAGCTTACTAGCGGGAGAATCCTACGAGCAGTACTTC. Amino acid sequence: CASSLLAGESYEQYF.

This clonotype was recorded a few times. V gene TRBV6-4 combines with J gene TRBJ2-1; D is tentatively TRBD1 or TRBD2 (5 bases each). Between the trimmed V and J ends, which lost 11 bases and 8 bases, there was a span of 19 bases. CDR1 and CDR2 (germline): MRHNA, SNTAGT. The CDR3 runs 13 residues. CDR3 nucleotides: TGTGCCTCGGGACCCGGCGGGCCCTATGAGCAGTTCTTC. Its protein product is CASGPGGPYEQFF.

This clonotype has just a few counts. V gene TRBV15 combines with J gene TRBJ2-7; D not certain. V shed 0 bases and J shed 4 bases, with 7 bases lying between them. Per the germline V gene, CDR1 is LNHNV and CDR2 is YYDKDF (reference sequence). This CDR3 is 13 amino acids long. The CDR3 region has the DNA TGTGCCACCAGCAGAGATCCCGAATACGAGCAGTACTTC. This encodes CATSRDPEYEQYF.